These 25 T cell receptor beta chains originate from one sample sequenced in a study of shared clonotypes between healthy human individuals. The naive CD8 subset, CD45RO-negative cells positively selected for CCR7, excluded terminally differentiated effector memory CD45RA+ cells. Sequencing used immunoSEQ multiplex PCR; TCRdb keeps in-frame clones, though not all of them. The sample lists approximately 590,000 clones, roughly 95% occurring once. Sample: naive CD8+ T cells sorted from blood. These receptors all come from a woman aged 25 to 39 in good health.

The chain is built from TRBV29-1 and TRBJ1-1; D is undetermined. Trimming pared 5 bases from V and 3 bases from J, leaving 16 bases between. The germline gives CDR1 SQVTM, CDR2 ANQGSEA. This CDR3 has 14 residues. This chain's CDR3 is CSVLSGIRDTEAFF. The CDR3 nucleotides read TGCAGCGTTCTGAGCGGGATTCGGGACACTGAAGCTTTCTTT.

This chain connects TRBV6-5 to TRBJ2-1; TRBD2 matches at 7 bases. The trim removed 10 bases at V and 8 bases at J, leaving 11 bases unmatched. This CDR3 spans 13 amino acids. CDR1 MNHEY and CDR2 SVGAGI come from the germline V gene. The CDR3 nucleotides are TGTGCCACACGACTAGCTATACGATATGAGCAGTTCTTC. Amino acid sequence: CATRLAIRYEQFF.

This chain links TRBV5-6 with TRBJ2-7; TRBD2 matches at 11 bases. V dropped 4 bases and J dropped 3; count of bases not matched to a gene: 9. Germline CDR1 is SGHDT and CDR2 is YYEEEE. The CDR3 is made up of 16 amino acids. CDR3 sequence reads: CASSDGLAGFGYEQYF. The CDR3 bases are TGTGCCAGCAGCGATGGACTAGCGGGCTTTGGCTACGAGCAGTACTTC.

The chain has TRBV9 and TRBJ2-7; 15 nucleotides align to TRBD2. The V and J ends lost 0 bases and 3 bases, in that order; junction bases with no gene match: 7. The CDR3 runs to 18 residues. Germline CDR1 reads SGDLS; CDR2 reads YYNGEE. CDR3 protein: CASSVGGLAGGADYEQYF. The CDR3 DNA is TGTGCCAGCAGCGTAGGGGGACTAGCGGGAGGTGCGGACTACGAGCAGTACTTC.

Notes on this clone: A read error may produce the germline difference seen at one junction end. This chain links TRBV28 with TRBJ1-2, with D possibly being TRBD1 (6 bases). Germline V gene data show CDR1 as MDHEN and CDR2 as SYDVKM. The CDR3 loop spans 15 amino acids. The CDR3: CAGSPLDRLRGGYTF. CDR3 coding DNA: TGTGCCGGCAGTCCCCTAGACAGGCTTAGGGGGGGCTACACCTTC.

The chain couples TRBV19 to TRBJ2-7; 8 positions match TRBD1. Germline V CDR1 and CDR2: LNHDA, SQIVND (reference sequence). V was clipped by 3 bases and J by 5 bases; unmatched bases: 9. The CDR3 consists of 15 residues. CDR3 DNA: TGTGCCAGTAGTATTTTTCAGGGGGCGCGGCACGAGCAGTACTTC. Translated: CASSIFQGARHEQYF. Complete variable domain (other parts from reference TRBV19 and TRBJ2-7): DGGITQSPKYLFRKEGQNVTLSCEQNLNHDAMYWYRQDPGQGLRLIYYSQIVNDFQKGDIAEGYSVSREKKESFPLTVTSAQKNPTAFYLCASSIFQGARHEQYFGPGTRLTVT.

The chain is built from TRBV7-3 and TRBJ2-3; TRBD2 might be the D (6 bases). Germline V CDR1 and CDR2: SGHTA, FQGTGA. V lost 0 bases to trimming and J lost 3 bases, with 10 bases between them. The CDR3 covers 15 residues. CDR3 nucleotide sequence: TGTGCCAGCAGCTTAACGGGAGGTGTGACAGATACGCAGTATTTT. This sequence encodes CASSLTGGVTDTQYF.

This clone was counted a single time. The chain carries TRBV4-1 and TRBJ2-1, with D unclear. The CDR3 has 14 residues. Trimming pared 4 bases from V and 4 bases from J, leaving 11 bases between. Germline V gene lookup returns CDR1 MGHRA and CDR2 YSYEKL. CDR3 sequence (DNA): TGCGCCAGCAGCCCAAGAAACGGTTACAATGAGCAGTTCTTC. Translated: CASSPRNGYNEQFF.

This sequence joins TRBV9 and TRBJ2-5, with TRBD1 matching 10 bases. The germline gives CDR1 SGDLS, CDR2 YYNGEE. The length of the CDR3 is 15 residues. With 4 bases clipped from V and 2 bases from J, the junction kept 5 bases outside the gene matches. The CDR3 nucleotides read TGTGCCAGCAGCCCTAGGACAGGGGGACAAGAGACCCAGTACTTC. This translates into CASSPRTGGQETQYF.

This chain links TRBV19 with TRBJ2-5, with TRBD1 matching over 7 bases. The CDR3 is 12 amino acids. V was clipped by 8 bases and J by 0 bases; unmatched bases: 0. Germline values: CDR1 LNHDA, CDR2 SQIVND (reference sequence). For the CDR3, the DNA is TGTGCCAGTCAGGGGGACCAAGAGACCCAGTACTTC. The encoded protein is CASQGDQETQYF.

CDR3 loop: CASSDWAGGGYGYTF. CDR3 bases: TGTGCCAGCAGTGACTGGGCAGGGGGCGGCTATGGCTACACCTTC. The chain uses TRBV6-4 and TRBJ1-2; 8 bases agree with TRBD1. This CDR3 is 15 amino acids long. The V segment lost 1 base and the J segment 4 bases; nucleotides outside the gene matches: 5. Germline V gene data show CDR1 as MRHNA and CDR2 as SNTAGT.

The chain combines TRBV14 with TRBJ2-7; no firm D call. CDR3 length: 13 amino acids. The V gene lost 4 bases and the J gene lost 1 base, with 8 bases spanning the gap. CDR1 is SGHDN and CDR2 is FVKESK in the germline V gene. This chain's CDR3 is CASSPPTSYEQYF. CDR3 in DNA: TGTGCCAGCAGCCCTCCAACGTCCTACGAGCAGTACTTC. The full variable domain, its missing parts supplied by reference TRBV14 and TRBJ2-7, is EAGVTQFPSHSVIEKGQTVTLRCDPISGHDNLYWYRRVMGKEIKFLLHFVKESKQDESGMPNNRFLAERTGGTYSTLKVQPAELEDSGVYFCASSPPTSYEQYFGPGTRLTVT.

The J gene is TRBJ2-7, the V gene TRBV27, with TRBD1 identical over 7 bases. CDR3 length: 15 residues. Per the germline V gene, CDR1 is MNHEY and CDR2 is SMNVEV (reference sequence). The V gene end was trimmed by 5 bases and the J gene end by 2 bases; junction bases not matched to a gene: 9. The CDR3 sequence: CASSPTGTGTYEQYF. CDR3 nucleotide sequence: TGTGCCAGCAGTCCGACAGGGACGGGAACCTACGAGCAGTACTTC.

V is TRBV27 and J is TRBJ2-3; TRBD2 might be the D (6 bases). The CDR3 contains 13 residues. Germline lookup yields CDR1 MNHEY and CDR2 SMNVEV (reference sequence). V lost 7 bases to trimming and J lost 5 bases, with 13 bases between them. The CDR3 is CASKLAEEDTQYF. CDR3 coding DNA: TGTGCCAGCAAACTAGCTGAGGAAGATACGCAGTATTTT.

The count of this clone is one. The rearrangement joins TRBV27 to TRBJ1-5; D call uncertain. This CDR3 comprises 13 residues. Germline V lookup: CDR1 MNHEY, CDR2 SMNVEV (reference sequence). V was pared by 10 bases and J by 4 bases, with 14 bases between. The CDR3 DNA sequence: TGTGCCACCTCCATCCGGGCGAATCAGCCCCAGCATTTT. It yields the protein CATSIRANQPQHF.

The rearrangement links TRBV2 to TRBJ2-7, with D possibly matching TRBD2 (7 bases). Germline lookup yields CDR1 SNHLY and CDR2 FYNNEI. This CDR3 spans 12 amino acids. The germline V and J ends were trimmed by 7 bases and 7 bases, with 14 bases remaining between them. CDR3 nucleotides: TGTGCCAGCATTGGGAGGGGGGGTGAGCAGTACTTC. It codes for CASIGRGGEQYF. The full variable domain, in which reference TRBV2 and TRBJ2-7 provide the parts outside the CDR3, is EPEVTQTPSHQVTQMGQEVILRCVPISNHLYFYWYRQILGQKVEFLVSFYNNEISEKSEIFDDQFSVERPDGSNFTLKIRSTKLEDSAMYFCASIGRGGEQYFGPGTRLTVT.

The chain is built from TRBV19 and TRBJ1-3; D uncertain. The V end was cut by 5 bases, the J end by 3 bases, with 11 bases between. Germline-derived CDR1 and CDR2 are LNHDA and SQIVND (reference sequence). The CDR3 runs to 14 residues. The DNA of the CDR3 is TGTGCCAGTAGTTTTACGGTTAATGGAAACACCATATATTTT. This gives the protein CASSFTVNGNTIYF. Full variable domain (outside the CDR3, taken from reference TRBV19 and TRBJ1-3): DGGITQSPKYLFRKEGQNVTLSCEQNLNHDAMYWYRQDPGQGLRLIYYSQIVNDFQKGDIAEGYSVSREKKESFPLTVTSAQKNPTAFYLCASSFTVNGNTIYFGEGSWLTVV.

V and J are TRBV27 and TRBJ2-7, with D perhaps assigned TRBD1 or TRBD2 (5 bases each). The V gene's germline CDR1 is MNHEY and CDR2 SMNVEV (reference sequence). This CDR3 is built from 12 residues. V was trimmed by 3 bases and J by 5 bases, leaving 8 bases between them. CDR3 loop: CASSFMGDEQYF. DNA of the CDR3: TGTGCCAGCAGTTTTATGGGGGACGAGCAGTACTTC.

The chain carries TRBV19 and TRBJ2-6; a weak D match, TRBD1 (6 bases). From germline, CDR1 is LNHDA and CDR2 SQIVND (reference sequence). Trimming pared 4 bases from V and 0 bases from J, leaving 13 bases between. This CDR3 comprises 17 residues. In nucleotides, the CDR3 is TGTGCCAGTAGTAGCCCACGGGACACCTCTGGGGCCAACGTCCTGACTTTC. Its translation is CASSSPRDTSGANVLTF.

The chain carries TRBV4-1 and TRBJ1-3; 11 positions match TRBD1. Germline V gene data show CDR1 as MGHRA and CDR2 as YSYEKL. CDR3 size: 16 residues. V gave up 4 bases and J gave up 9 bases; unmatched junction bases: 11. The CDR3 bases are TGCGCCAGCAGCCTCTCGCGGGACAGGGGGTTTGGCACCATATATTTT. Protein: CASSLSRDRGFGTIYF.

The chain is built from TRBV7-3 and TRBJ2-1; D is undetermined. The CDR3 sequence is 15 residues long. Trimming removed 6 bases from V and 3 bases from J, with 15 bases in between. Germline assignment: CDR1 SGHTA and CDR2 FQGTGA. CDR3 sequence (DNA): TGTGCCAGCAGTCAAGAGGCGGCGCTCTACAATGAGCAGTTCTTC. Amino acids: CASSQEAALYNEQFF.

The chain joins TRBV15 to TRBJ2-1, with TRBD2 identical over 7 bases. The CDR3 loop spans 16 amino acids. Germline lookup yields CDR1 LNHNV and CDR2 YYDKDF (reference sequence). With V trimmed by 0 bases and J by 2 bases, 4 bases remained unmatched. The CDR3 protein is CATSRDAGDPYNEQFF. The CDR3 bases are TGTGCCACCAGCAGAGATGCGGGAGATCCCTACAATGAGCAGTTCTTC.

This clone was recorded once. V is TRBV13 and J is TRBJ2-7; TRBD2 aligns across 11 bases. Trimming took 8 bases from V and 5 from J; bases not matched to a gene: 14. The CDR3 has 16 residues. CDR1 PRHDT and CDR2 FYEKMQ come from the germline V gene (reference sequence). This chain's CDR3 is CASRMTTSGSLDEQYF. The CDR3 bases are TGTGCCAGCCGGATGACCACTAGCGGGAGTCTGGACGAGCAGTACTTC.

This rearrangement joins TRBV11-3 to TRBJ2-5, with D possibly being TRBD2 (5 bases). Per germline, CDR1 SGHNT and CDR2 YENEEA. The CDR3 consists of 14 residues. V was pared by 5 bases and J by 2 bases, with 12 bases between. CDR3 residues: CASSRPDLQETQYF. CDR3 sequence (DNA): TGTGCCAGCAGCCGACCGGACTTACAAGAGACCCAGTACTTC.

This chain links TRBV28 with TRBJ2-3; TRBD1 matches 8 bases. V lost 1 base to trimming and J lost 4 bases; unmatched junction nucleotides: 7. The germline V gene has CDR1 MDHEN and CDR2 SYDVKM. CDR3 length: 16 residues. CDR3 sequence reads: CASSLFARGPPDTQYF. The CDR3 DNA sequence: TGTGCCAGCAGTTTATTTGCCAGGGGGCCGCCAGATACGCAGTATTTT.